This passage covers 10 T cell receptor beta chains from one sample sequenced in a study of regulatory T cells. Study-level findings and limits: In CD3G-deficient patients, conventional CD4+ T cells were enriched for hydrophobic CDR3 residues at positions 6 and 7.

The primer mix had 52 TRBV and 13 TRBJ primers. Clones were sequenced by immunoSEQ multiplex PCR, and TCRdb holds only the in-frame ones, with some missing. The repertoire holds over 35,000 clones, with 75% to 90% as singletons. Their antigens are not known. The sample comprised conventional CD4+ T cells sorted from blood. Every receptor here comes from a person under 30 with CD3G deficiency.

The chain is built from TRBV28 and TRBJ2-7, with TRBD1 identical over 7 bases. This CDR3 comprises 16 residues. J gave up 0 bases and V 4 bases, and 9 bases lay outside the gene matches. CDR1 and CDR2 (germline): MDHEN, SYDVKM. As DNA, the CDR3 is TGTGCCAGCAGTTCATTGGGACAGCGATACTCCTACGAGCAGTACTTC. The encoded protein is CASSSLGQRYSYEQYF. Based on the CDR3 plus reference TRBV28 and TRBJ2-7, the full variable domain is DVKVTQSSRYLVKRTGEKVFLECVQDMDHENMFWYRQDPGLGLRLIYFSYDVKMKEKGDIPEGYSVSREKKERFSLILESASTNQTSMYLCASSSLGQRYSYEQYFGPGTRLTVT.

The genes are TRBV6-5 and TRBJ1-1, with a possible D match to TRBD1 (6 bases). The CDR3 length is 14 residues. Per the germline V gene, CDR1 is MNHEY and CDR2 is SVGAGI. Trimming took off 0 bases at V and 5 bases at J, with 10 bases between the two ends. The CDR3 region is CASSYSGGGTEAFF. In nucleotides, the CDR3 is TGTGCCAGCAGTTACTCAGGGGGGGGGACTGAAGCTTTCTTT.

V usage is TRBV11-3 and J usage is TRBJ2-1; 12 bases fit TRBD2. CDR3 size: 17 residues. CDR1 SGHNT and CDR2 YENEEA come from the germline V gene. Trimming cost V 3 bases and J 8 bases; bases outside gene matches: 11. The CDR3 reads CASSFRGSSGREHEQFF. For the CDR3, the DNA is TGTGCCAGCAGCTTTCGAGGTTCTAGCGGGAGGGAGCATGAGCAGTTCTTC.

The rearrangement joins TRBV10-3 to TRBJ2-3; 15 nucleotides line up with TRBD2. CDR3 length: 19 amino acids. J gave up 6 bases and V 1 base, and 11 bases lay outside the gene matches. The germline CDR1 and CDR2 sequences are ENHRY and SYGVKD. CDR3 bases: TGTGCCATCAGTGAGTTTGGACTAGCGGGAGGGACGTTGCCGGATACGCAGTATTTT. It translates to CAISEFGLAGGTLPDTQYF.

The J gene is TRBJ2-7, the V gene TRBV28; D possibly matches TRBD1 or TRBD2 (7 bases each). CDR3 length: 13 amino acids. The germline V gene encodes CDR1 MDHEN and CDR2 SYDVKM. Trimming shortened V by 8 bases and J by 6 bases, and 17 bases separated the two germline ends. CDR3 in amino acids: CASVRGGGSEQYF. The CDR3, as DNA: TGTGCCAGCGTCAGGGGGGGTGGGAGCGAGCAGTACTTC.

This chain joins TRBV5-1 and TRBJ2-7, with 12 bases fitting TRBD2. V trimming: 3 bases; J trimming: 5 bases; junction bases outside the gene matches: 6. The CDR3 runs 15 residues. The germline V gene has CDR1 SGHRS and CDR2 YFSETQ. This CDR3 reads CASSSGLAGTHEQYF. CDR3 coding DNA: TGCGCCAGCAGCTCTGGACTAGCGGGGACTCACGAGCAGTACTTC.

This chain joins TRBV6-5 and TRBJ2-7; the match to TRBD2 covers 8 bases. The V segment lost 6 bases and the J segment 5 bases; nucleotides outside the gene matches: 6. Germline V gene lookup returns CDR1 MNHEY and CDR2 SVGAGI. The CDR3 runs to 13 residues. CDR3 bases: TGTGCCAGCAGCCGGGGGGGGAATCACGAGCAGTACTTC. Its translation: CASSRGGNHEQYF.

The chain carries TRBV19 and TRBJ2-1; 12 bases line up with TRBD2. The CDR3 totals 15 residues. Germline-derived CDR1 and CDR2 are LNHDA and SQIVND (reference sequence). Trimming at V came to 5 bases and at J to 4 bases, leaving 3 bases not matched to a gene. The CDR3 nucleotides read TGTGCCAGTAGTTCGACTAGCGGGAGATACAATGAGCAGTTCTTC. It codes for CASSSTSGRYNEQFF.

The chain couples TRBV6-1 to TRBJ2-5; D uncertain. Germline V gene sequence: CDR1 MNHNS, CDR2 SASEGT. The V and J ends lost 6 bases and 5 bases respectively, with 10 bases between them. The CDR3 is made up of 12 amino acids. The CDR3 sequence: CASSARLETQYF. Here the CDR3 DNA reads TGTGCCAGCAGCGCCCGGTTGGAGACCCAGTACTTC.

The chain recombines TRBV19 with TRBJ1-2; 7 bases map to TRBD1. CDR3 size: 13 residues. V gave up 5 bases and J gave up 4 bases; unmatched junction bases: 4. Germline V gene lookup returns CDR1 LNHDA and CDR2 SQIVND (reference sequence). The CDR3 DNA sequence: TGTGCCAGTAGTCCCGGGACAGTCTATGGCTACACCTTC. This codes for CASSPGTVYGYTF.